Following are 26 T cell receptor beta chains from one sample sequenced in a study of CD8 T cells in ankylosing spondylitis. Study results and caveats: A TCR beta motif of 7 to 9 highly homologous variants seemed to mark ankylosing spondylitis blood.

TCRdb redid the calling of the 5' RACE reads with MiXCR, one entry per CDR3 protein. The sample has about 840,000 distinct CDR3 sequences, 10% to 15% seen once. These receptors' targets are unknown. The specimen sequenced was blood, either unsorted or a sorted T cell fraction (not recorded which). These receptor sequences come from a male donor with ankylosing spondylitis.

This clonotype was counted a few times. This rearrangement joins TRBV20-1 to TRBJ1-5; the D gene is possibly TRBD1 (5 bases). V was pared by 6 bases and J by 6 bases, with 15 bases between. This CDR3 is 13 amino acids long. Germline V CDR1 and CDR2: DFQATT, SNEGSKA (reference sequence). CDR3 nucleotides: TGCAGTGCCACTCAGGGCATGGGTCAGCCCCAGCATTTT. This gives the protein CSATQGMGQPQHF.

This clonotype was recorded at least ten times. CDR3 sequence reads: CASSLTGAAEYEQYF. CDR3 bases: TGTGCCAGCAGCTTAACAGGGGCGGCAGAGTACGAGCAGTACTTC. V gene TRBV7-9 combines with J gene TRBJ2-7; 7 positions match TRBD1. Germline V gene sequence: CDR1 SEHNR, CDR2 FQNEAQ (reference sequence). After removal of 2 bases from V and 4 bases from J, the junction contained 8 bases not matched to a gene. The CDR3 length is 15 residues.

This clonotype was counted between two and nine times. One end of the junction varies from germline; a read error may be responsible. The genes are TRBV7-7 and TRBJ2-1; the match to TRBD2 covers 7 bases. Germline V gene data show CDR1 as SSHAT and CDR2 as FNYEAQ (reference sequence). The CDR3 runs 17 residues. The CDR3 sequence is CASSLGHGGGSYNEQFF. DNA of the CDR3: TGTGCTAGCAGCTTAGGCCATGGCGGGGGTTCCTACAATGAGCAGTTCTTC.

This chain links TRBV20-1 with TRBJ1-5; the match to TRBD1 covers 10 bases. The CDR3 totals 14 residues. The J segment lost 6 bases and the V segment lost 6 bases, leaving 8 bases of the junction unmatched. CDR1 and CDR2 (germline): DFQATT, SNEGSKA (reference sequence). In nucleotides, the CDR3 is TGCAGTGCATCCGGGACAGGGGTTCGTCAGCCCCAGCATTTT. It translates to CSASGTGVRQPQHF.

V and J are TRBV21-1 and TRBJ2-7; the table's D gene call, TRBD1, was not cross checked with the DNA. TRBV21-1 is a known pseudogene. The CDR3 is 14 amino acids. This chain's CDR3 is CASSARGNNYEQYF. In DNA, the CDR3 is TGTGCCAGCAGTGCAAGGGGAAACAACTACGAGCAGTACTTC.

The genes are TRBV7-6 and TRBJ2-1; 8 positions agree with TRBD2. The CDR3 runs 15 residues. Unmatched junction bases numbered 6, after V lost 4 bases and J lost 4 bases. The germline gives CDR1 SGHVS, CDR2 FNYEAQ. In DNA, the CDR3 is TGTGCCAGCAGCTCCTATAGCGGGACTTACAATGAGCAGTTCTTC. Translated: CASSSYSGTYNEQFF.

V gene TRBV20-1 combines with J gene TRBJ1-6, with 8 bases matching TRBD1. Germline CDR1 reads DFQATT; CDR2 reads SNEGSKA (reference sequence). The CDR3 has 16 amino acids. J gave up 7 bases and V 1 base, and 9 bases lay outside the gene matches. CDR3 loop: CSARVNGQGLNSPLHF. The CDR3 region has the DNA TGCAGTGCTAGAGTGAACGGACAGGGATTAAATTCACCCCTCCACTTT.

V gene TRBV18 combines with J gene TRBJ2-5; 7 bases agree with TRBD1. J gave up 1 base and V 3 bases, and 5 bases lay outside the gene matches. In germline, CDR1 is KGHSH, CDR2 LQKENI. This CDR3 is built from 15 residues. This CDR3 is CASSPGDSTQETQYF. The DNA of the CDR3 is TGTGCCAGCTCACCTGGGGACAGTACCCAAGAGACCCAGTACTTC.

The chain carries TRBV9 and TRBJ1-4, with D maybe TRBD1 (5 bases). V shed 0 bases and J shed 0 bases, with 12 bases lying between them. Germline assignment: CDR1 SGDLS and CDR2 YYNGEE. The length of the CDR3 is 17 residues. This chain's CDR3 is CASSVGRTFTTNEKLFF. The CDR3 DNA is TGTGCCAGCAGCGTAGGAAGGACATTTACAACTAATGAAAAACTGTTTTTT.

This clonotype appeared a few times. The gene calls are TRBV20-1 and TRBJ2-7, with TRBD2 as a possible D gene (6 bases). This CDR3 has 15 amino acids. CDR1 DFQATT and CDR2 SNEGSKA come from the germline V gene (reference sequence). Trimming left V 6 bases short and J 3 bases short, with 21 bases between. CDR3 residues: CSAPPPSWDFYEQYF. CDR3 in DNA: TGCAGTGCCCCACCCCCTAGCTGGGACTTCTACGAGCAGTACTTC.

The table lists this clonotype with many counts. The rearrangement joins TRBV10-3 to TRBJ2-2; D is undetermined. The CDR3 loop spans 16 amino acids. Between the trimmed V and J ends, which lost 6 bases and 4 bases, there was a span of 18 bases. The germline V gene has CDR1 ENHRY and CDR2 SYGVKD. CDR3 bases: TGTGCCATCAGGAGTTCCGATACAAAGGGCACCGGGGAGCTGTTTTTT. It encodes CAIRSSDTKGTGELFF.

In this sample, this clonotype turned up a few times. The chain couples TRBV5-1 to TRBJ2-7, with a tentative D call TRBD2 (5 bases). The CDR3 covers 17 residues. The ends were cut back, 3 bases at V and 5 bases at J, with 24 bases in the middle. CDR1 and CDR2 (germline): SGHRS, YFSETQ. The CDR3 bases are TGCGCCAGCAGCTCAAAATTCCCGGGCCCCACGAGGGACGAGCAGTACTTC. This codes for CASSSKFPGPTRDEQYF.

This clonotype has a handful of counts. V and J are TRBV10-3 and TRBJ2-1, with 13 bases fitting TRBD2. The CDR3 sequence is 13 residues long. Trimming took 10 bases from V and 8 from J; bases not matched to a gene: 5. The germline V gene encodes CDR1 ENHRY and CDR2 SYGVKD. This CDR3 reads CASGLAGVDEQFF. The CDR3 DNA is TGTGCCAGCGGACTAGCGGGGGTCGATGAGCAGTTCTTC.

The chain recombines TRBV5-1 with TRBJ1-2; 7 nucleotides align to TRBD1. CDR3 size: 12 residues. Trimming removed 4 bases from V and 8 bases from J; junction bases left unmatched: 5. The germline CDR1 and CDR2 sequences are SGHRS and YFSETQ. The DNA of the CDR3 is TGCGCCAGCAGCGTCACAGGGGAAGGCTACACCTTC. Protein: CASSVTGEGYTF.

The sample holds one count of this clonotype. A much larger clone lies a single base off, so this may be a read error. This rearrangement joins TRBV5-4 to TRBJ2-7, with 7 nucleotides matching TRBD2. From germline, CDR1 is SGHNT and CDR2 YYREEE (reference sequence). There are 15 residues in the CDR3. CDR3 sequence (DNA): TGTGCCATCAGCTTATCGGGCGGGAGTTCCCACGAGCAGTACTTC. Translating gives CAISLSGGSSHEQYF.

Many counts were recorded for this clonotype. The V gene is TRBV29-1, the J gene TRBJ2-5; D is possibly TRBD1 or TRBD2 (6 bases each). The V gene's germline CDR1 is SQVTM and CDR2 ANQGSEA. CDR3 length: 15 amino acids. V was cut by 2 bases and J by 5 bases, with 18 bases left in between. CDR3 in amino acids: CSVETSSGAEETQYF. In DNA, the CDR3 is TGCAGCGTTGAAACATCGTCGGGGGCCGAGGAGACCCAGTACTTC.

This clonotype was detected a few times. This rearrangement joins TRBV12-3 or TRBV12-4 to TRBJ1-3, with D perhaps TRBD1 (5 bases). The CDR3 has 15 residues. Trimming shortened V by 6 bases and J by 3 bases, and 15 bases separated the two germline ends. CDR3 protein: CASSGTPRGGNTIYF. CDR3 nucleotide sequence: TGTGCCAGCAGCGGGACTCCCCGCGGTGGAAACACCATATATTTT.

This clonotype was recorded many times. CDR3 region: CSGVQDTDTQYF. In DNA, the CDR3 is TGCAGTGGGGTACAGGACACAGATACGCAGTATTTT. The chain links TRBV20-1 to TRBJ2-3; perhaps TRBD1 as D (5 bases). Germline V lookup: CDR1 DFQATT, CDR2 SNEGSKA (reference sequence). Trimming took off 7 bases at V and 2 bases at J, with 10 bases between the two ends. This CDR3 spans 12 amino acids.

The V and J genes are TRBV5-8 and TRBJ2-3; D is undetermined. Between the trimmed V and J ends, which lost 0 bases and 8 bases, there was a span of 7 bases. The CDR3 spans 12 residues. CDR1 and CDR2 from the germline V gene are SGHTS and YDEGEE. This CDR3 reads CASSLASSTQYF. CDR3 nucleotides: TGTGCCAGCAGCTTGGCCTCCAGTACGCAGTATTTT. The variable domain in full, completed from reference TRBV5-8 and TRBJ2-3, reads EAGVTQSPTHLIKTRGQQATLRCSPISGHTSVYWYQQALGLGLQFLLWYDEGEERNRGNFPPRFSGRQFPNYSSELNVNALELEDSALYLCASSLASSTQYFGPGTRLTVL.

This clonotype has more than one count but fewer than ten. The DNA for the CDR3 is TGTGCCAGCAGCTTAGGGACAGGGAGAATGAACACTGAAGCTTTCTTT. As protein: CASSLGTGRMNTEAFF. The chain is built from TRBV7-9 and TRBJ1-1; 8 bases are shared with TRBD1. The CDR3 loop spans 16 amino acids. CDR1 and CDR2 from the germline V gene are SEHNR and FQNEAQ (reference sequence). Trimming cost V 1 base and J 0 bases; bases outside gene matches: 4.

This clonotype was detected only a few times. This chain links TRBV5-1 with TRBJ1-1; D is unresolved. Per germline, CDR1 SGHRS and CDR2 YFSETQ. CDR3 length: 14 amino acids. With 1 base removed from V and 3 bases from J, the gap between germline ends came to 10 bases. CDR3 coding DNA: TGCGCCAGCAGCTTGTCCGGGTTGGACACTGAAGCTTTCTTT. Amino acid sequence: CASSLSGLDTEAFF.

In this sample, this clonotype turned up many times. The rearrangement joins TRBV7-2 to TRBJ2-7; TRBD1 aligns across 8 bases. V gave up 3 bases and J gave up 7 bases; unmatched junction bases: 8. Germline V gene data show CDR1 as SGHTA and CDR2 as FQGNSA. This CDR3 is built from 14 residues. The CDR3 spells CASSFGQGSGEQYF. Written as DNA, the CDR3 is TGTGCCAGCAGCTTCGGACAGGGTTCGGGAGAGCAGTACTTC.

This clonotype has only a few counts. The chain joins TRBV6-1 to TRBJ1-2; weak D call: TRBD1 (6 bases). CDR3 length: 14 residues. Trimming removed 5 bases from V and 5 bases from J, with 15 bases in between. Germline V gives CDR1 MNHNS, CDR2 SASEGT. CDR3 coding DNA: TGTGCCAGCAGTACGACAGGCCCGTTTTATGGCTACACCTTC. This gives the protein CASSTTGPFYGYTF.

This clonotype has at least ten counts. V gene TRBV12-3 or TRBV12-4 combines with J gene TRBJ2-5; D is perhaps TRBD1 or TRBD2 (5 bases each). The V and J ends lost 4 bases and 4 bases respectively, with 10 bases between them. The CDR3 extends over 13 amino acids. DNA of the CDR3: TGTGCCAGCAGTTCGGGGACCCGAGAGACCCAGTACTTC. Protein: CASSSGTRETQYF.

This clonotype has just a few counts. In nucleotides, the CDR3 is TGTGCCAGCAGTCCCTGGTTAGGGGGATATGCAGATACGCAGTATTTT. It encodes CASSPWLGGYADTQYF. The V call is TRBV27, the J call TRBJ2-3; D might be TRBD1 (6 bases). V lost 5 bases, J lost 4 bases, and 19 bases lay in between. CDR3 length: 16 residues. Germline V gene sequence: CDR1 MNHEY, CDR2 SMNVEV (reference sequence).

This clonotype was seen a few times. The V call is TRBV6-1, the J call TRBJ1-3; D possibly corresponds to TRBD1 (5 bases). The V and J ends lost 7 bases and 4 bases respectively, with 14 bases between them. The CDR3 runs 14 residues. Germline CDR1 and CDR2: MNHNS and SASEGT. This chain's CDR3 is CASTRDLSGNTIYF. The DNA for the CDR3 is TGTGCCAGCACTCGGGACCTTTCAGGAAACACCATATATTTT.